This TCR beta chain was recorded in a study of T cell repertoires in cytomegalovirus infection (dated by TCRdb to about 2019). For context, the study as a whole: Because public TCR beta signatures pointed to carriage of CMV infection together with the matching HLA type, the HLA type of each donor mattered for the analysis. Study-wide findings and limitations: The ex vivo response was dominated by HLA-C-restricted CMV-specific TCR beta clonotypes, and the single most frequent clonotype in two of eight donors was supplied by these HLA-C-restricted clonotypes. Cumulative frequency of public TCR beta family members discriminated carriers of CMV infection plus the relevant HLA type in this cohort and an independent roughly 320-donor cohort.

CDR1 and CDR2, looked up from the germline V gene, are SGHDN and FVKESK. The CDR3 starts with the cysteine, ends with the phenylalanine, and has 12 residues. Here the CDR3 DNA is all that survives: 36 bases in frame from base 1. The junction shows trimming of 1 base on V and 9 bases on J, plus 6 bases between the germline ends. This sample was sequenced with an Illumina HiSeq 1500. The raw public data were reprocessed by TCRdb itself: fastp quality trimming at Q25, MiXCR clonotype calling, in-frame beta chains only. When rows share a CDR3 protein, they turn into one entry using the most common DNA and genes. The sample table contains about 680,000 distinct CDR3 sequences; only one count was recorded for 20% to 25% of them. The top ten clones comprise less than 9.5% of the sample. As for this clonotype: The target of this receptor is not known. No base quality information exists; no much larger clone differs at one position.

The source is a human donor in good health (CMV status not recorded). Some clones in this sample may be carry-over from other donors' samples. The V gene is TRBV14 and the J gene is TRBJ1-4; the D gene identity is not certain. The sample comprised CD8+ T cells from PBMCs. The nucleotide sequence is TGTGCCAGCAGCCAAGGTACCAAAAAACTGTTTTTT. Protein translation: CASSQGTKKLFF.